Shown below are 16 T cell receptor beta chains from a single sample sequenced in a study of OX40 agonist ivuxolimab in advanced cancers. Sequencing used immunoSEQ multiplex PCR; TCRdb keeps in-frame clones, though not all of them. The table lists about 79,000 clones, around 82% of them singletons, with over 3% in the top ten. The sequencing used CD4+ or CD8+ T cells sorted from blood, collected in a trial of the OX40 agonist ivuxolimab. The receptors stem from an adult with an advanced solid tumor such as melanoma, head and neck, liver or kidney cancer.

This chain connects TRBV5-1 to TRBJ2-4; the match to TRBD2 covers 11 bases. V was clipped by 0 bases and J by 7 bases; unmatched bases: 9. In germline, CDR1 is SGHRS, CDR2 YFSETQ. The CDR3 extends over 17 amino acids. The CDR3 is CASSLGSSGRLGNIQYF. CDR3 DNA sequence: TGCGCCAGCAGCTTGGGATCTAGCGGGAGGCTAGGGAACATTCAGTACTTC. Full variable domain (remainder filled in from reference TRBV5-1 and TRBJ2-4): KAGVTQTPRYLIKTRGQQVTLSCSPISGHRSVSWYQQTPGQGLQFLFEYFSETQRNKGNFPGRFSGRQFSNSRSEMNVSTLELGDSALYLCASSLGSSGRLGNIQYFGAGTRLSVL.

This rearrangement joins TRBV5-1 to TRBJ2-5; D might be TRBD1 or TRBD2, each matching 5 bases. Germline V gene lookup returns CDR1 SGHRS and CDR2 YFSETQ. Deletions cut 2 bases from V and 3 bases from J, with 17 bases between. The CDR3 is made up of 16 amino acids. The DNA of the CDR3 is TGCGCCAGCAGCTTTGCCCACCAGCGAGGGGAAGAGACCCAGTACTTC. This sequence encodes CASSFAHQRGEETQYF.

Comment on this clone: One end of the junction fails to match germline, which may point to a read error. This rearrangement joins TRBV7-2 to TRBJ2-3; possible D gene TRBD2, 6 bases. The germline V gene encodes CDR1 SGHTA and CDR2 FQGNSA. The CDR3 extends over 12 amino acids. The CDR3 sequence is CASSSPPGLSSF. For the CDR3, the DNA is TGTGCCAGCAGCTCTCCACCGGGACTTTCCTCCTTT.

The chain links TRBV19 to TRBJ2-1; 12 bases are a match to TRBD2. Germline trimming cut 6 bases from V and 6 bases from J; bases unmatched to any gene: 3. Germline CDR1 LNHDA, CDR2 SQIVND (reference sequence). This CDR3 spans 14 amino acids. The CDR3 region has the DNA TGTGCCAGTAGGCTAGCGGGAGGGCCCAATGAGCAGTTCTTC. Its translation: CASRLAGGPNEQFF.

This CDR3 reads CASMRGTGNEKLFF. In nucleotides, the CDR3 is TGTGCCAGCATGAGGGGGACAGGGAATGAAAAACTGTTTTTT. This sequence joins TRBV2 and TRBJ1-4; TRBD1 matches 9 bases. The V gene's germline CDR1 is SNHLY and CDR2 FYNNEI. This CDR3 contains 14 residues. V gave up 7 bases and J gave up 5 bases; unmatched junction bases: 5.

The chain has TRBV30 and TRBJ2-1, with D perhaps TRBD2 (6 bases). V gave up 2 bases and J gave up 4 bases, with 12 bases separating them. CDR1 and CDR2 (germline): GTSNPN, SVGIG (reference sequence). The CDR3 has 14 amino acids. CDR3 residues: CAWSRGGNYNEQFF. For the CDR3, the DNA is TGTGCCTGGAGTCGTGGCGGGAATTACAATGAGCAGTTCTTC.

CDR3 sequence: CASSPRGPRVVAYNEQFF. CDR3 nucleotides: TGTGCCAGCAGTCCGCGAGGGCCGAGGGTAGTGGCCTACAATGAGCAGTTCTTC. This chain connects TRBV28 to TRBJ2-1; the D gene is possibly TRBD2 (5 bases). CDR1 and CDR2 from the germline V gene are MDHEN and SYDVKM. This CDR3 spans 18 amino acids. Trimming stripped 5 bases from V and 2 bases from J, with 22 bases between. Using reference TRBV28 and TRBJ2-1 for the parts outside the CDR3, the full variable domain is DVKVTQSSRYLVKRTGEKVFLECVQDMDHENMFWYRQDPGLGLRLIYFSYDVKMKEKGDIPEGYSVSREKKERFSLILESASTNQTSMYLCASSPRGPRVVAYNEQFFGPGTRLTVL.

The chain links TRBV6-1 to TRBJ2-7, with TRBD2 as a possible D gene (6 bases). This CDR3 is built from 14 residues. The V gene's germline CDR1 is MNHNS and CDR2 SASEGT. V gave up 7 bases and J gave up 0 bases, with 13 bases separating them. The CDR3 DNA is TGTGCCAGCAAACGGGAGTCGAGCTCCTACGAGCAGTACTTC. Translating it yields CASKRESSSYEQYF.

This rearrangement joins TRBV10-3 to TRBJ2-5; 10 nucleotides agree with TRBD1. Germline CDR1 ENHRY, CDR2 SYGVKD. V trimming: 2 bases; J trimming: 5 bases; junction bases outside the gene matches: 5. The CDR3 is 15 amino acids. The CDR3: CAISEDRGLSETQYF. Here the CDR3 DNA reads TGTGCCATCAGTGAGGACAGGGGGCTTTCGGAGACCCAGTACTTC.

The chain is built from TRBV9 and TRBJ1-4, with no clear D. Trimming removed 4 bases from V and 5 bases from J, with 15 bases in between. Looked up from germline, CDR1 is SGDLS and CDR2 is YYNGEE. The CDR3 totals 15 residues. CDR3 coding DNA: TGTGCCAGCAGCCCTCGACCGGGAGCGAATGAAAAACTGTTTTTT. The encoded protein is CASSPRPGANEKLFF.

J is TRBJ2-3 and V is TRBV2, with no clear D. Trimming took off 7 bases at V and 6 bases at J, with 8 bases between the two ends. The CDR3 has 11 residues. Germline lookup yields CDR1 SNHLY and CDR2 FYNNEI. CDR3 residues: CASTDRDTQYF. The CDR3 DNA reads TGTGCCAGCACCGATAGGGATACGCAGTATTTT.

This clone was observed once. V usage is TRBV28 and J usage is TRBJ1-2, with TRBD1 matching 8 bases. The CDR3 covers 13 residues. Looked up from germline, CDR1 is MDHEN and CDR2 is SYDVKM. V gave up 6 bases and J gave up 8 bases; unmatched junction bases: 8. This CDR3 reads CASRPRDRQGYTF. The CDR3 nucleotides are TGTGCCAGCAGACCAAGGGACAGGCAAGGCTACACCTTC.

V is TRBV5-4 and J is TRBJ2-1, with D possibly being TRBD1 or TRBD2 (5 bases each). Germline CDR1 reads SGHNT; CDR2 reads YYREEE (reference sequence). This CDR3 region has 15 residues. V was pared by 4 bases and J by 6 bases, with 17 bases between. The DNA of the CDR3 is TGTGCCAGCAGCCCCCCGAGGGACCGTTTCAATGAGCAGTTCTTC. Amino acid sequence: CASSPPRDRFNEQFF.

The genes are TRBV28 and TRBJ2-5; 13 nucleotides align to TRBD2. Unmatched junction bases numbered 12, after V lost 5 bases and J lost 3 bases. CDR3 size: 18 residues. Germline assignment: CDR1 MDHEN and CDR2 SYDVKM. The CDR3 DNA reads TGTGCCAGCAGTCCCCCGAGTCCCGGACTAGCGGGAGAAGAGACCCAGTACTTC. Amino acid sequence: CASSPPSPGLAGEETQYF.

This chain connects TRBV7-8 to TRBJ1-1; no reliable D call. Germline CDR1 and CDR2: SGHVS and FQNEAQ. V shed 1 base and J shed 1 base, with 13 bases lying between them. The CDR3 consists of 16 residues. The CDR3 region has the DNA TGTGCCAGCAGCTTAGGGAGGTGGAGGGCGAACACTGAAGCTTTCTTT. It is translated as CASSLGRWRANTEAFF.

The J gene is TRBJ2-1, the V gene TRBV14; no clear D. Trimming removed 0 bases from V and 9 bases from J, with 9 bases in between. The germline CDR1 and CDR2 sequences are SGHDN and FVKESK. The CDR3 sequence is 13 residues long. The CDR3 protein is CASSQEQLSEQFF. The CDR3 nucleotides read TGTGCCAGCAGCCAAGAGCAGTTAAGTGAGCAGTTCTTC. The full variable domain, in which reference TRBV14 and TRBJ2-1 provide the parts outside the CDR3, is EAGVTQFPSHSVIEKGQTVTLRCDPISGHDNLYWYRRVMGKEIKFLLHFVKESKQDESGMPNNRFLAERTGGTYSTLKVQPAELEDSGVYFCASSQEQLSEQFFGPGTRLTVL.